The clone carrying this T cell receptor beta chain turned up a few times. The data originate from a study of blood T cell repertoires in COVID-19. This CDR3 is built from 15 residues. The germline gives CDR1 WNHNN, CDR2 SYGVQD (reference sequence). The J segment lost 5 bases and the V segment lost 0 bases, leaving 7 bases of the junction unmatched. The authors' processing: Amplified reference gene primers provided the basis for estimating nucleated cell counts. Here immunoSEQ multiplex PCR was the method, and the copy in TCRdb shows in-frame clones only, minus some. For V, J and clone size, that table is used; D and trimming come from the DNA. The table has approximately 130,000 clones, roughly 80% seen once.

The receptor was isolated from a man under 40 who had recovered from COVID-19. The chain joins TRBV10-1 to TRBJ2-7; 7 bases agree with TRBD2. What was sequenced was PBMCs or T cells enriched from blood (not recorded which). CDR3 coding DNA: TGCGCCAGCAGTGAGTCAGGGCGGGAGTTCGACGAGCAGTACTTC. Translation gives CASSESGREFDEQYF.